This is a list of T cell receptor beta chains from one sample in a study of beta chain features in type 1 diabetes. Assay used: immunoSEQ multiplex PCR; TCRdb lists only in-frame clones, some missing. This table holds 130,000 to 150,000 clones, roughly 7.2% found once. Material for sequencing was central memory CD4+ T cells from blood. The receptor set was obtained from a woman aged 25 to 39 in good health. CDR3s include the opening cysteine and the closing phenylalanine or tryptophan. Fields, in order: D gene, clone size, J gene, V gene, CDR3 protein. The D gene is left open where the match is weak. Some rows have no size entry. The others give once, few or many, or a class for an expanded clone.

D gene: .
clone size: few
J gene: TRBJ2-5
V gene: TRBV21-1
CDR3 protein: CASSKVRNWAGGGDLQETQYF

D gene: TRBD2
clone size: few
J gene: TRBJ2-6
V gene: TRBV18
CDR3 protein: CASSPPGLAASGANVLTF

D gene: .
clone size: .
J gene: TRBJ2-5
V gene: TRBV9
CDR3 protein: CASSARDTIKETQYF

D gene: .
clone size: .
J gene: TRBJ2-7
V gene: TRBV20-1
CDR3 protein: CSATGTNEQYF

D gene: TRBD1
clone size: few
J gene: TRBJ1-2
V gene: TRBV7-2
CDR3 protein: CASSKTGSGDGYTF

D gene: TRBD2
clone size: few
J gene: TRBJ2-1
V gene: TRBV11-2
CDR3 protein: CASRLAGGPSNEQFF

D gene: .
clone size: .
J gene: TRBJ1-1
V gene: TRBV6-1
CDR3 protein: CASSLGGFSTEAFF

D gene: TRBD2
clone size: few
J gene: TRBJ2-1
V gene: TRBV28
CDR3 protein: CASSLSSSGRGYNEQFF

D gene: .
clone size: few
J gene: TRBJ1-1
V gene: TRBV6-1
CDR3 protein: CASGRGYTEAFF

D gene: .
clone size: .
J gene: TRBJ2-7
V gene: TRBV7-6
CDR3 protein: CASSPGQLAYEQYF

D gene: .
clone size: .
J gene: TRBJ1-4
V gene: TRBV6-6
CDR3 protein: CASSTGIGYEKLFF

D gene: TRBD2
clone size: few
J gene: TRBJ2-3
V gene: TRBV7-3
CDR3 protein: CASSPGGGSTDTQYF

D gene: TRBD2
clone size: many
J gene: TRBJ2-4
V gene: TRBV4-3
CDR3 protein: CASSQDFLAGVRNIQYF

D gene: .
clone size: few
J gene: TRBJ2-5
V gene: TRBV28
CDR3 protein: CASSPRDFQETQYF

D gene: TRBD2
clone size: .
J gene: TRBJ2-7
V gene: TRBV7-2
CDR3 protein: CASSSGPGLYYEQYF

D gene: .
clone size: .
J gene: TRBJ1-1
V gene: TRBV4-3
CDR3 protein: CASSHREGGTEAFF

D gene: TRBD1
clone size: few
J gene: TRBJ2-3
V gene: TRBV27
CDR3 protein: CASSSTYTSGGDTQYF

D gene: TRBD2
clone size: many
J gene: TRBJ2-7
V gene: TRBV10-3
CDR3 protein: CAISESTSGPLKQYF

D gene: TRBD2
clone size: few
J gene: TRBJ2-7
V gene: TRBV7-2
CDR3 protein: CASSLHSGSELYEQYF

D gene: .
clone size: many
J gene: TRBJ2-5
V gene: TRBV6-6
CDR3 protein: CASSPQETQYF

D gene: .
clone size: .
J gene: TRBJ2-1
V gene: TRBV7-2
CDR3 protein: CASSPQDSQYNEQFF

D gene: .
clone size: few
J gene: TRBJ1-5
V gene: TRBV30
CDR3 protein: CAWTLGAGPQHF

D gene: TRBD2
clone size: many
J gene: TRBJ2-3
V gene: TRBV4-1
CDR3 protein: CASSTEEREGTDTQYF

D gene: .
clone size: few
J gene: TRBJ2-2
V gene: TRBV14
CDR3 protein: CASSQNEPGELFF

D gene: .
clone size: few
J gene: TRBJ2-5
V gene: TRBV4-3
CDR3 protein: CASSQVAIRGETQYF

D gene: .
clone size: .
J gene: TRBJ2-3
V gene: TRBV5-6
CDR3 protein: CASSIQGSDTQYF

D gene: TRBD1
clone size: few
J gene: TRBJ2-5
V gene: TRBV7-3
CDR3 protein: CASSFIPTGGLRETQYF

D gene: TRBD2
clone size: few
J gene: TRBJ2-2
V gene: TRBV4-3
CDR3 protein: CASSQRTSGRLSTGELFF

D gene: TRBD1
clone size: few
J gene: TRBJ1-1
V gene: TRBV7-9
CDR3 protein: CASSQRTGGGTEAFF

D gene: .
clone size: few
J gene: TRBJ2-1
V gene: TRBV6-5
CDR3 protein: CASSYRGPSYNEQFF

D gene: TRBD2
clone size: few
J gene: TRBJ2-1
V gene: TRBV11-1
CDR3 protein: CASSPERDPLYNEQFF

D gene: TRBD2
clone size: .
J gene: TRBJ2-2
V gene: TRBV11-2
CDR3 protein: CASSLDRRGTSGPNTGELFF

D gene: .
clone size: .
J gene: TRBJ2-2
V gene: TRBV7-3
CDR3 protein: CASSRQGHGTGELFF